A single sample gave rise to the 21 T cell receptor beta chains below, sequenced in a study of molecular identifiers for immune sequencing clone quantification. Using its own MiXCR run on the PCR reads, TCRdb lists one record per CDR3 protein. The sample holds tens of thousands of distinct CDR3 sequences, roughly 21% seen once. Sample: naive CD8+ T cells from blood, with Jurkat cell RNA spiked in. Regarding subset: FACS-sorted CD8+CD4-CCR7+CD45RA+ naive T cells. These receptors came from a human donor in good health. Some libraries in this study had Jurkat cell RNA spiked in.

CDR3 DNA: TGTGCCAGCAGTCCTATTCGTGTACTAGCGGGTGACAATGAGCAGTTCTTC. Its translation: CASSPIRVLAGDNEQFF. This chain links TRBV12-3 or TRBV12-4 with TRBJ2-1; 9 nucleotides line up with TRBD2. J was trimmed by 5 bases and V by 5 bases; bases with no gene match: 13. This CDR3 has 17 amino acids.

This clonotype appeared many times. The chain recombines TRBV19 with TRBJ1-4; D uncertain. With 5 bases removed from V and 0 bases from J, the gap between germline ends came to 10 bases. The CDR3 has 15 amino acids. Germline V CDR1 and CDR2: LNHDA, SQIVND (reference sequence). The CDR3 protein is CASSPTGSTNEKLFF. DNA of the CDR3: TGTGCCAGTAGTCCTACCGGCTCAACTAATGAAAAACTGTTTTTT.

The table lists this clonotype with many counts. The chain employs TRBV20-1 and TRBJ1-5; 7 bases align to TRBD1. Germline V gene sequence: CDR1 DFQATT, CDR2 SNEGSKA (reference sequence). The CDR3 consists of 16 residues. The trim removed 0 bases at V and 3 bases at J, leaving 8 bases unmatched. The CDR3 sequence: CSARDFRDSVNQPQHF. CDR3 sequence (DNA): TGCAGTGCTAGAGATTTTAGGGACAGCGTCAATCAGCCCCAGCATTTT.

The table lists this clonotype with many counts. The chain couples TRBV7-9 to TRBJ2-3; a weak D match, TRBD2 (5 bases). The CDR3 covers 15 residues. Looked up from germline, CDR1 is SEHNR and CDR2 is FQNEAQ (reference sequence). V dropped 4 bases and J dropped 0 bases, with 11 bases sitting between them. The CDR3 DNA sequence: TGTGCCAGCAGCTCCGGACTCGTTAGCACAGATACGCAGTATTTT. This gives the protein CASSSGLVSTDTQYF. Full variable domain (remainder filled in from reference TRBV7-9 and TRBJ2-3): DTGVSQNPRHKITKRGQNVTFRCDPISEHNRLYWYRQTLGQGPEFLTYFQNEAQLEKSRLLSDRFSAERPKGSFSTLEIQRTEQGDSAMYLCASSSGLVSTDTQYFGPGTRLTVL.

This clonotype was recorded many times. The V call is TRBV4-1, the J call TRBJ2-6; TRBD1 might be the D (6 bases). The CDR3 has 15 residues. Trimming shortened V by 4 bases and J by 0 bases, and 7 bases separated the two germline ends. Looked up from germline, CDR1 is MGHRA and CDR2 is YSYEKL. The CDR3 reads CASSRQDSGANVLTF. The DNA of the CDR3 is TGCGCCAGCAGCCGACAGGACTCTGGGGCCAACGTCCTGACTTTC.

This clonotype has at least ten counts. The chain is built from TRBV19 and TRBJ2-7, with D possibly TRBD2 on 5 matching bases. CDR1 LNHDA and CDR2 SQIVND come from the germline V gene (reference sequence). The CDR3 runs 13 residues. V was pared by 5 bases and J by 0 bases, with 8 bases between. CDR3 sequence: CASSHGNSYEQYF. As DNA, the CDR3 is TGTGCCAGTAGTCACGGGAACTCCTACGAGCAGTACTTC.

This clonotype has a count of ten or more. This chain's CDR3 is CASSFQGNEQFF. The CDR3 bases are TGTGCCAGCAGTTTCCAGGGTAATGAGCAGTTCTTC. The V and J genes are TRBV27 and TRBJ2-1; D is perhaps TRBD1 (5 bases). Trimming left V 3 bases short and J 7 bases short, with 7 bases between. This CDR3 region has 12 residues. CDR1 is MNHEY and CDR2 is SMNVEV in the germline V gene (reference sequence).

This clonotype was detected many times. At one end the junction does not follow the germline gene, possibly because of a read error. The gene calls are TRBV29-1 and TRBJ2-4; D might be TRBD1 (5 bases). The CDR3 consists of 14 residues. Germline V CDR1 and CDR2: SQVTM, ANQGSEA. The CDR3 nucleotides are TGCAGCGTTGAAGAGGGGTTTAGGGGAAACATACAGTACTTC. Encoded protein: CSVEEGFRGNIQYF.

This clonotype was counted at least ten times. The gene calls are TRBV4-3 and TRBJ2-3; 7 positions match TRBD2. Germline V gives CDR1 LGHNA, CDR2 YSLEER. The CDR3 contains 16 residues. V was pared by 1 base and J by 0 bases, with 4 bases of the junction left unmatched. The CDR3 is CASSQVLAPSTDTQYF. CDR3 bases: TGCGCCAGCAGCCAAGTACTAGCGCCGAGCACAGATACGCAGTATTTT.

This clonotype was seen at least ten times. This rearrangement joins TRBV7-9 to TRBJ2-5; 7 nucleotides agree with TRBD2. CDR1 and CDR2 (germline): SEHNR, FQNEAQ (reference sequence). The CDR3 runs to 14 residues. V shed 8 bases and J 4 bases; nucleotides not matched to a gene: 10. The CDR3 is CASRLISGGETQYF. CDR3 sequence (DNA): TGTGCCAGCCGCCTGATCTCGGGGGGAGAGACCCAGTACTTC.

There are a few counts of this clonotype. This chain links TRBV29-1 with TRBJ1-2, with unresolved D. The CDR3 runs to 17 residues. The V and J ends lost 7 bases and 5 bases respectively, with 29 bases between them. Germline-derived CDR1 and CDR2 are SQVTM and ANQGSEA. Here the CDR3 reads CSAELPIDGVKLYGYTF. The CDR3 DNA reads TGCAGCGCCGAGCTACCTATAGACGGCGTCAAACTTTATGGCTACACCTTC.

This clonotype was seen a handful of times. A read error may explain this, as a much larger clone is one base away. The chain employs TRBV29-1 and TRBJ2-5; D is unresolved. Germline V CDR1 and CDR2: SQVTM, ANQGSEA. V was pared by 3 bases and J by 5 bases, with 10 bases between. The CDR3 has 12 amino acids. CDR3 loop: CSVDVPHETQYF. The CDR3 region has the DNA TGCAGCGTTGATGTCCCCCATGAGACCCAGTACTTC.

The V gene is TRBV20-1, the J gene TRBJ2-3; D is ambiguous. CDR1 and CDR2 from the germline V gene are DFQATT and SNEGSKA (reference sequence). The V end lost 4 bases, the J end lost 0 bases, and 11 bases lay between the germline ends. The CDR3 has 14 amino acids. The CDR3 spells CSAIPLSSTDTQYF. CDR3 DNA sequence: TGCAGTGCTATACCTCTATCTAGCACAGATACGCAGTATTTT.

This clonotype was detected ten times or more. The chain employs TRBV11-2 and TRBJ2-3; 13 bases line up with TRBD2. The CDR3 contains 17 residues. Germline loops: CDR1 SGHAT, CDR2 FQNNGV. After removal of 5 bases from V and 2 bases from J, the junction contained 7 bases not matched to a gene. CDR3 protein: CASSRTSGRPHTDTQYF. The CDR3 coding sequence is TGTGCCAGCAGCCGGACTAGCGGGAGACCTCACACAGATACGCAGTATTTT. Supplemented by reference TRBV11-2 and TRBJ2-3, the full variable domain reads EAGVAQSPRYKIIEKRQSVAFWCNPISGHATLYWYQQILGQGPKLLIQFQNNGVVDDSQLPKDRFSAERLKGVDSTLKIQPAKLEDSAVYLCASSRTSGRPHTDTQYFGPGTRLTVL.

This clonotype occurred many times. The chain links TRBV7-9 to TRBJ2-3; D ambiguous. In germline, CDR1 is SEHNR, CDR2 FQNEAQ (reference sequence). The CDR3 loop spans 15 amino acids. V was trimmed by 5 bases and J by 1 base, leaving 13 bases between them. The CDR3 is CASSPRTPGTDTQYF. In DNA form, the CDR3 reads TGTGCCAGCAGCCCAAGGACGCCTGGCACAGATACGCAGTATTTT. The full variable domain, completed using reference TRBV7-9 and TRBJ2-3, is DTGVSQNPRHKITKRGQNVTFRCDPISEHNRLYWYRQTLGQGPEFLTYFQNEAQLEKSRLLSDRFSAERPKGSFSTLEIQRTEQGDSAMYLCASSPRTPGTDTQYFGPGTRLTVL.

This clonotype was detected many times. The chain links TRBV29-1 to TRBJ1-1; TRBD1 might be the D (5 bases). V was pared by 6 bases and J by 4 bases, with 12 bases between. The CDR3 has 12 residues. The germline V gene encodes CDR1 SQVTM and CDR2 ANQGSEA. The CDR3 sequence: CSVRGGGTEAFF. DNA of the CDR3: TGCAGCGTGCGGGGGGGGGGCACTGAAGCTTTCTTT. The full variable domain, in which reference TRBV29-1 and TRBJ1-1 provide the parts outside the CDR3, is SAVISQKPSRDICQRGTSLTIQCQVDSQVTMMFWYRQQPGQSLTLIATANQGSEATYESGFVIDKFPISRPNLTFSTLTVSNMSPEDSSIYLCSVRGGGTEAFFGQGTRLTVV.

This clonotype was found many times. The chain combines TRBV9 with TRBJ2-7; D possibly corresponds to TRBD1 (7 bases). This CDR3 is 17 amino acids long. Trimming cost V 0 bases and J 4 bases, with 20 bases left between them. Germline V gene data show CDR1 as SGDLS and CDR2 as YYNGEE. The CDR3 here is CASSVGLSVAGQYEQYF. CDR3 DNA sequence: TGTGCCAGCAGCGTAGGTCTCTCGGTGGCGGGACAGTACGAGCAGTACTTC.

Comment on this clonotype: A much larger clone differs from this one at a single base, so this may be a read error. J is TRBJ2-2 and V is TRBV4-1; TRBD1 aligns across 9 bases. This CDR3 is built from 16 residues. CDR1 is MGHRA and CDR2 is YSYEKL in the germline V gene. CDR3 sequence reads: CAGSGTGYANTGELFF. For the CDR3, the DNA is TGCGCCGGCAGTGGGACAGGGTACGCGAACACCGGGGAGCTGTTTTTT.

This clonotype was seen many times. V is TRBV5-4 and J is TRBJ2-7; D gene unclear. CDR3 length: 16 residues. V was trimmed by 6 bases and J by 0 bases, leaving 19 bases between them. Germline V CDR1 and CDR2: SGHNT, YYREEE (reference sequence). The CDR3 bases are TGTGCCAGCAACTACCGGTCCGGGCTCTCCTCCTACGAGCAGTACTTC. Translated: CASNYRSGLSSYEQYF.

This clonotype was observed many times. The chain is built from TRBV28 and TRBJ1-6; D is ambiguous. Germline lookup yields CDR1 MDHEN and CDR2 SYDVKM. The CDR3 length is 14 residues. V lost 3 bases, J lost 8 bases, and 11 bases lay in between. CDR3 region: CASSFRGLYSPLHF. Here the CDR3 DNA reads TGTGCCAGCAGTTTTCGGGGATTATATTCACCCCTCCACTTT.

This clonotype was seen a handful of times. A read error is possible here, since a much larger clone lies one base away. V is TRBV27 and J is TRBJ2-5; D call uncertain. Per germline, CDR1 MNHEY and CDR2 SMNVEV (reference sequence). Trimming pared 3 bases from V and 5 bases from J, leaving 10 bases between. CDR3 length: 13 residues. The CDR3 DNA follows: TGTGCCAGCAGTTTTCAGGCCACGGAGACCCAGTACTTC. This sequence encodes CASSFQATETQYF.